A selection of T cell receptor beta chains follows, all from one sample in a study of graft-versus-host responses after intestinal transplantation. The protocol was immunoSEQ multiplex PCR, while the TCRdb copy is restricted to in-frame clones and leaves out a portion. The table includes approximately 100,000 clones, around 86% detected once. This specimen consisted of PBMCs, obtained 255 days after intestinal transplant. These receptor sequences come from a human patient who received an intestinal transplant, so some T cells may come from the graft donor. The CDR3 runs from the conserved cysteine through the conserved F or W. Fields, in order: D gene, V gene, J gene, clone size, CDR3 protein, CDR3 DNA. The D gene is left open where the match is weak. Clone size is stated in some rows and not others, as once, few, many or a class when expanded.

d_gene: TRBD1
v_gene: TRBV2
j_gene: TRBJ2-7
abundance: -
CDR3aa: CASSVHRGQGGYEQYF
CDR3nt: TGTGCCAGCAGTGTCCACCGGGGACAGGGGGGCTACGAGCAGTACTTC

d_gene: -
v_gene: TRBV7-2
j_gene: TRBJ2-6
abundance: -
CDR3aa: CASSLYSGANVLTF
CDR3nt: TGTGCCAGCAGCCTTTACTCTGGGGCCAACGTCCTGACTTTC

d_gene: -
v_gene: TRBV14
j_gene: TRBJ1-3
abundance: -
CDR3aa: CASSAGLSSGNTIYF
CDR3nt: TGTGCCAGCAGCGCGGGGCTCAGCTCTGGAAACACCATATATTTT

d_gene: TRBD2
v_gene: TRBV29-1
j_gene: TRBJ2-5
abundance: -
CDR3aa: CSVDGGGGPSETQYF
CDR3nt: TGCAGCGTTGACGGTGGGGGAGGGCCCTCGGAGACCCAGTACTTC

d_gene: TRBD1
v_gene: TRBV7-7
j_gene: TRBJ2-7
abundance: -
CDR3aa: CASSLGQGSNEQYF
CDR3nt: TGTGCTAGCAGCTTGGGACAGGGTAGCAACGAGCAGTACTTC

d_gene: -
v_gene: TRBV30
j_gene: TRBJ1-3
abundance: once
CDR3aa: CAWSVLRGWGNTIYF
CDR3nt: TGTGCCTGGAGTGTACTTCGAGGGTGGGGAAACACCATATATTTT

d_gene: TRBD1
v_gene: TRBV5-1
j_gene: TRBJ2-5
abundance: -
CDR3aa: CASSSRQGASLPSIWETQYF
CDR3nt: TGCGCCAGCAGCTCGCGACAGGGGGCGTCTCTCCCCTCGATTTGGGAGACCCAGTACTTC

d_gene: TRBD1
v_gene: TRBV28
j_gene: TRBJ1-5
abundance: -
CDR3aa: CASSTNRGIQPQHF
CDR3nt: TGTGCCAGCAGCACCAACAGGGGGATTCAGCCCCAGCATTTT

d_gene: -
v_gene: TRBV5-1
j_gene: TRBJ2-1
abundance: few
CDR3aa: CASSLQVGGSNEQFF
CDR3nt: TGCGCCAGCAGCTTGCAGGTTGGGGGTAGCAATGAGCAGTTCTTC

d_gene: -
v_gene: TRBV7-9
j_gene: TRBJ1-3
abundance: few
CDR3aa: CASSLGTFRSGNTIYF
CDR3nt: TGTGCCAGCAGCTTAGGTACTTTTCGCTCTGGAAACACCATATATTTT

d_gene: TRBD1
v_gene: TRBV30
j_gene: TRBJ1-1
abundance: few
CDR3aa: CAWSVLQGDTEAFF
CDR3nt: TGTGCCTGGAGTGTCTTACAGGGGGACACTGAAGCTTTCTTT

d_gene: -
v_gene: TRBV4-1
j_gene: TRBJ1-2
abundance: -
CDR3aa: CASSHPDIVGGYTF
CDR3nt: TGCGCCAGCAGCCATCCAGACATCGTTGGGGGCTACACCTTC

d_gene: -
v_gene: TRBV5-8
j_gene: TRBJ1-1
abundance: -
CDR3aa: CASSPAQNTEAFF
CDR3nt: TGTGCCAGCAGCCCCGCGCAGAACACTGAAGCTTTCTTT

d_gene: TRBD1
v_gene: TRBV10-3
j_gene: TRBJ2-1
abundance: -
CDR3aa: CAISESYRGRGNEQFF
CDR3nt: TGTGCCATCAGTGAGTCGTACAGGGGGCGCGGCAATGAGCAGTTCTTC

d_gene: -
v_gene: TRBV6-5
j_gene: TRBJ1-2
abundance: -
CDR3aa: CASSPRISYGYTF
CDR3nt: TGTGCCAGCAGTCCCCGGATCTCCTATGGCTACACCTTC

d_gene: -
v_gene: TRBV5-1
j_gene: TRBJ1-2
abundance: -
CDR3aa: CASSLRGEGYGYTF
CDR3nt: TGCGCCAGCAGCTTGAGGGGTGAAGGCTATGGCTACACCTTC

d_gene: -
v_gene: TRBV5-1
j_gene: TRBJ2-3
abundance: -
CDR3aa: CASSRRTSPYTDTQYF
CDR3nt: TGCGCCAGCAGTCGGAGGACTTCTCCGTACACAGATACGCAGTATTTT

d_gene: -
v_gene: TRBV10-3
j_gene: TRBJ1-2
abundance: -
CDR3aa: CAISDDGRYGYTF
CDR3nt: TGTGCCATCAGTGACGACGGGAGATATGGCTACACCTTC

d_gene: -
v_gene: TRBV27
j_gene: TRBJ2-2
abundance: -
CDR3aa: CASSFDRGFGGELFF
CDR3nt: TGTGCCAGCAGTTTCGATAGGGGATTTGGCGGGGAGCTGTTTTTT

d_gene: -
v_gene: TRBV29-1
j_gene: TRBJ1-1
abundance: -
CDR3aa: CSVDTGRSEAFF
CDR3nt: TGCAGCGTTGATACAGGCCGATCCGAAGCTTTCTTT

d_gene: TRBD2
v_gene: TRBV4-2
j_gene: TRBJ2-3
abundance: -
CDR3aa: CASSPQTSGVPTDTQYF
CDR3nt: TGTGCCAGCAGCCCCCAGACTAGCGGGGTCCCCACAGATACGCAGTATTTT

d_gene: -
v_gene: TRBV7-9
j_gene: TRBJ2-2
abundance: -
CDR3aa: CASSLFRLAGEYTGELFF
CDR3nt: TGTGCCAGCAGCTTATTTCGTTTGGCAGGAGAATACACCGGGGAGCTGTTTTTT

d_gene: -
v_gene: TRBV4-3
j_gene: TRBJ1-4
abundance: -
CDR3aa: CASSQDWSRDNEKLFF
CDR3nt: TGCGCCAGCAGCCAAGATTGGAGTAGGGATAATGAAAAACTGTTTTTT

d_gene: -
v_gene: TRBV11-3
j_gene: TRBJ1-1
abundance: -
CDR3aa: CASSLGRYTEAFF
CDR3nt: TGTGCCAGCAGCTTGGGCCGTTACACTGAAGCTTTCTTT

d_gene: -
v_gene: TRBV5-1
j_gene: TRBJ2-1
abundance: -
CDR3aa: CASSLLYRDAYNEQFF
CDR3nt: TGCGCCAGCAGCTTGTTATACCGTGACGCTTACAATGAGCAGTTCTTC

d_gene: -
v_gene: TRBV5-4
j_gene: TRBJ1-2
abundance: -
CDR3aa: CASSSRGTVAPYGYTF
CDR3nt: TGTGCCAGCAGCTCCCGAGGTACGGTCGCTCCTTATGGCTACACCTTC

d_gene: -
v_gene: TRBV6-5
j_gene: TRBJ1-2
abundance: -
CDR3aa: CASSDSIYGYTF
CDR3nt: TGTGCCAGCAGTGACAGTATCTATGGCTACACCTTC

d_gene: TRBD2
v_gene: TRBV5-1
j_gene: TRBJ2-7
abundance: few
CDR3aa: CASSVAGGPSYEQYF
CDR3nt: TGCGCCAGCAGCGTAGCGGGAGGGCCTTCATACGAGCAGTACTTC

d_gene: -
v_gene: TRBV30
j_gene: TRBJ1-1
abundance: once
CDR3aa: CAWSVRENTEAFF
CDR3nt: TGTGCCTGGAGTGTGAGGGAGAACACTGAAGCTTTCTTT

d_gene: TRBD2
v_gene: TRBV27
j_gene: TRBJ2-1
abundance: -
CDR3aa: CASSLSGLAGVEQFF
CDR3nt: TGTGCCAGCAGTTTATCGGGACTAGCGGGAGTTGAGCAGTTCTTC

d_gene: -
v_gene: TRBV28
j_gene: TRBJ2-7
abundance: -
CDR3aa: CASSLLGAEISF
CDR3nt: TGTGCCAGCAGTTTATTAGGGGCTGAAATCTCCTTC

d_gene: -
v_gene: TRBV19
j_gene: TRBJ1-2
abundance: -
CDR3aa: CASSILSNYGYTF
CDR3nt: TGTGCCAGTAGTATCCTAAGCAACTATGGCTACACCTTC

d_gene: TRBD2
v_gene: TRBV28
j_gene: TRBJ2-7
abundance: -
CDR3aa: CASSRTSGGYEQYF
CDR3nt: TGTGCCAGCAGCCGCACTAGCGGGGGCTACGAGCAGTACTTC

d_gene: TRBD1
v_gene: TRBV7-9
j_gene: TRBJ2-2
abundance: once
CDR3aa: CASRLTGESIMTGELFF
CDR3nt: TGTGCCAGCAGGCTGACAGGGGAATCGATAATGACCGGGGAGCTGTTTTTT

d_gene: TRBD2
v_gene: TRBV7-8
j_gene: TRBJ2-4
abundance: -
CDR3aa: CASSLVGGGASGVVGDKNIQYF
CDR3nt: TGTGCCAGCAGCTTAGTGGGCGGCGGGGCTAGCGGGGTGGTGGGAGACAAAAACATTCAGTACTTC

d_gene: -
v_gene: TRBV28
j_gene: TRBJ1-2
abundance: -
CDR3aa: CASTGVGGYTF
CDR3nt: TGTGCCAGCACAGGGGTGGGGGGCTACACCTTC

d_gene: TRBD1
v_gene: TRBV29-1
j_gene: TRBJ2-5
abundance: once
CDR3aa: CSVAVDRGQETQYF
CDR3nt: TGCAGCGTAGCCGTGGACAGGGGCCAAGAGACCCAGTACTTC

d_gene: -
v_gene: TRBV2
j_gene: TRBJ2-3
abundance: -
CDR3aa: CASTVGPEDLDTQYF
CDR3nt: TGTGCCAGCACTGTGGGACCGGAAGATTTAGATACGCAGTATTTT

d_gene: -
v_gene: TRBV19
j_gene: TRBJ1-1
abundance: -
CDR3aa: CASSTLDNTEAFF
CDR3nt: TGTGCCAGTAGTACGCTGGACAACACTGAAGCTTTCTTT

d_gene: TRBD1
v_gene: TRBV6-4
j_gene: TRBJ2-1
abundance: -
CDR3aa: CASSAKTGGSYNEQFF
CDR3nt: TGTGCCAGCAGTGCCAAGACAGGGGGCTCCTACAATGAGCAGTTCTTC

d_gene: -
v_gene: TRBV5-1
j_gene: TRBJ2-4
abundance: -
CDR3aa: CASSLDREAKNIQYF
CDR3nt: TGCGCCAGCAGCCTAGACAGGGAGGCTAAAAACATTCAGTACTTC

d_gene: -
v_gene: TRBV7-2
j_gene: TRBJ1-5
abundance: -
CDR3aa: CASSLATEYSNQPQHF
CDR3nt: TGTGCCAGCAGCTTAGCGACGGAGTATAGCAATCAGCCCCAGCATTTT

d_gene: -
v_gene: TRBV28
j_gene: TRBJ1-2
abundance: -
CDR3aa: CASSLEGNNGYTF
CDR3nt: TGTGCCAGCAGTTTAGAGGGTAATAATGGCTACACCTTC

d_gene: -
v_gene: TRBV15
j_gene: TRBJ1-2
abundance: -
CDR3aa: CATSRAQGTQYGYTF
CDR3nt: TGTGCCACCAGCAGGGCACAGGGCACTCAGTATGGCTACACCTTC

d_gene: TRBD1
v_gene: TRBV30
j_gene: TRBJ2-1
abundance: -
CDR3aa: CAWRTGYNEQFF
CDR3nt: TGTGCCTGGAGGACAGGGTACAATGAGCAGTTCTTC

d_gene: TRBD2
v_gene: TRBV18
j_gene: TRBJ2-5
abundance: -
CDR3aa: CASSPGLQETQYF
CDR3nt: TGTGCCAGCTCACCGGGACTACAAGAGACCCAGTACTTC

d_gene: -
v_gene: TRBV6-1
j_gene: TRBJ1-1
abundance: -
CDR3aa: CASSEPMAVGAFF
CDR3nt: TGTGCCAGCAGTGAACCTATGGCGGTCGGAGCTTTCTTT

d_gene: -
v_gene: TRBV13
j_gene: TRBJ2-2
abundance: -
CDR3aa: CASSPTFGELFF
CDR3nt: TGTGCCAGCAGCCCCACCTTCGGGGAGCTGTTTTTT

d_gene: TRBD2
v_gene: TRBV5-4
j_gene: TRBJ2-3
abundance: once
CDR3aa: CASSLPTSGFTDTQYF
CDR3nt: TGTGCCAGCAGCTTACCGACTAGCGGGTTCACAGATACGCAGTATTTT

d_gene: -
v_gene: TRBV9
j_gene: TRBJ2-7
abundance: -
CDR3aa: CASSVGSRIYEQYF
CDR3nt: TGTGCCAGCAGCGTAGGCTCCAGGATCTACGAGCAGTACTTC

d_gene: -
v_gene: TRBV27
j_gene: TRBJ2-7
abundance: -
CDR3aa: CASSLSMSYEQYF
CDR3nt: TGTGCCAGCAGTTTATCTATGTCCTACGAGCAGTACTTC

d_gene: -
v_gene: TRBV5-1
j_gene: TRBJ2-5
abundance: -
CDR3aa: CASSFGETQYF
CDR3nt: TGCGCCAGCAGCTTTGGAGAGACCCAGTACTTC

d_gene: TRBD1
v_gene: TRBV5-1
j_gene: TRBJ1-1
abundance: -
CDR3aa: CASSLGQVMNTEAFF
CDR3nt: TGCGCCAGCAGCCTCGGACAGGTAATGAACACTGAAGCTTTCTTT

d_gene: TRBD1
v_gene: TRBV29-1
j_gene: TRBJ2-3
abundance: -
CDR3aa: CSVHPGQGSTQYF
CDR3nt: TGCAGCGTTCATCCGGGACAGGGGTCTACGCAGTATTTT

d_gene: -
v_gene: TRBV21-1
j_gene: TRBJ1-2
abundance: -
CDR3aa: CASSKGRNRGRGYGYTF
CDR3nt: TGTGCCAGCAGCAAAGGAAGGAACAGGGGGCGGGGCTATGGCTACACCTTC